The present entry profiles one T cell receptor beta chain with its context. Sample time point: baseline, week 1 (first vaccination visit). Sample treatment: pre-vaccination baseline after standard-of-care therapy. This sample was taken from a study of a mutant IDH1 vaccine in newly diagnosed glioma. The CDR3 loop spans 15 amino acids. The germline V gene has CDR1 LNHDA and CDR2 SQIVND (reference sequence). With V trimmed by 5 bases and J by 2 bases, 7 bases remained unmatched. Generated by immunoSEQ multiplex PCR, the TCRdb table keeps only in-frame clones and is missing some. Among about 100,000 clones listed, around four fifths were seen once.

This receptor was taken from a middle-aged man with glioma. Sequences were derived from PBMCs, sampled from a glioma patient treated with radiotherapy, temozolomide or both. The chain links TRBV19 to TRBJ2-7; 9 bases fit TRBD1. The CDR3 region is CASSATGGQPYEQYF. In DNA form, the CDR3 reads TGTGCCAGTAGTGCCACAGGGGGCCAACCCTACGAGCAGTACTTC.